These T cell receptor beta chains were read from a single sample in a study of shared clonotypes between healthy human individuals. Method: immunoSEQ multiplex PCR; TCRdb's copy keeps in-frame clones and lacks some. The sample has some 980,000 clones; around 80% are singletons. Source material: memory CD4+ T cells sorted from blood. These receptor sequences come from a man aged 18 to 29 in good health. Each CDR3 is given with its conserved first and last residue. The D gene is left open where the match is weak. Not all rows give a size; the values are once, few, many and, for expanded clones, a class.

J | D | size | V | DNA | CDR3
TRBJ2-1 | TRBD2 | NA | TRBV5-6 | TGTGCCAGCAGCTTCCTTAGCGGGGTTGGCTACAATGAGCAGTTCTTC | CASSFLSGVGYNEQFF
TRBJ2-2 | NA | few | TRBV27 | TGTGCCAGCAGAGGGGGGTGGGACACCGGGGAGCTGTTTTTT | CASRGGWDTGELFF
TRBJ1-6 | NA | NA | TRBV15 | TGTGCCACCAGCAGGGGAGTAAATTCACCCCTCCACTTT | CATSRGVNSPLHF
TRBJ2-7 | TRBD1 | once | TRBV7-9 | TGTGCCAGCAGCCTGACAGGGAGATCCTACGAGCAGTACTTC | CASSLTGRSYEQYF
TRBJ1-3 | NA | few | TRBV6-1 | TGTGCCAGCAGTGAAAAGGGGCCCAACTCTGGAAACACCATATATTTT | CASSEKGPNSGNTIYF
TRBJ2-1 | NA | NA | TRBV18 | TGTGCCAGCTCTCCGATTCGACTTCGCTCCTACAATGAGCAGTTCTTC | CASSPIRLRSYNEQFF
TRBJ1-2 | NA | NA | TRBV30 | TGTGCCTGGAGTGAGACAGCTGGCTACACCTTC | CAWSETAGYTF
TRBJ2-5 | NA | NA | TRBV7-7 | TGTGCTAGCAGCCCCCGCGGAGGGCCACAAGAGACCCAGTACTTC | CASSPRGGPQETQYF
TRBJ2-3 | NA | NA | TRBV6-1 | TGTGCCAGCAGGGAGTCGGGCACAGATACGCAGTATTTT | CASRESGTDTQYF
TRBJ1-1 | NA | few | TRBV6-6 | TGTGCCAGCAACGAGGGGCGGATGAACACTGAAGCTTTCTTT | CASNEGRMNTEAFF
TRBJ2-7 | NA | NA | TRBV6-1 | TGTGCCAGCAGTCACAATAGGGGGGAGGGGCAGTACTTC | CASSHNRGEGQYF
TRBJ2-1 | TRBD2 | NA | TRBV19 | TGTGCCAGTAGTACGATTAGCGGGGGAGTATACAATGAGCAGTTCTTC | CASSTISGGVYNEQFF
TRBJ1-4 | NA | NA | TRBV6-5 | TGTGCCAGCAGTTCACAGACCGGTTGGAATGAAAAACTGTTTTTT | CASSSQTGWNEKLFF
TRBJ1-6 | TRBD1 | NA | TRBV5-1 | TGCGCCAGCAGCTACTTCACCGGGACAGGGGGTTTTCGTTCACCCCTCCACTTT | CASSYFTGTGGFRSPLHF
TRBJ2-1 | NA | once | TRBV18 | TGTGCCAGCTCACCACAACCACGTTTAATTGAGCAGTTCTTC | CASSPQPRLIEQFF
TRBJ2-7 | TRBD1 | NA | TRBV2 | TGTGCCGGAAGAAAGGGACAGGGCATCTACGAGCAGTACTTC | CAGRKGQGIYEQYF
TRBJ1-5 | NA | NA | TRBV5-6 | TGTGCCAGCAGCCCCGGACCCAATCAGCCCCAGCATTTT | CASSPGPNQPQHF
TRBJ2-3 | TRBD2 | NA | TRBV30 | TGTGCCTGGAGTGGCGGGGGAATCACAGATACGCAGTATTTT | CAWSGGGITDTQYF
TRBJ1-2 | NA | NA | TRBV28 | TGTGCCAGCAGTTTAGGGACGGTCCTCTATGGGCATGGCTACACCTTC | CASSLGTVLYGHGYTF
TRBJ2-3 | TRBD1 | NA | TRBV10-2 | TGCGCCACCGGACAGGGCGATACGCAGTATTTT | CATGQGDTQYF
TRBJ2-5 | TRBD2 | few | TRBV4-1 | TGCGCCAGCAGCCAAGGTTTCGGGGAGGGCTCTCGGGCCCAGTACTTC | CASSQGFGEGSRAQYF
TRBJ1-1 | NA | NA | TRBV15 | TGTGCCACCAGCAGAGCGACCAGGGAAGCTTTCTTT | CATSRATREAFF
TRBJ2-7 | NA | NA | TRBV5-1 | TGCGCCAGCAGCTCGCAGGGTTACGAGCAGTACTTC | CASSSQGYEQYF
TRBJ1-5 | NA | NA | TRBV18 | TGTGCCAGCTCACCAAACGGGGGGAATCAGCCCCAGCATTTT | CASSPNGGNQPQHF
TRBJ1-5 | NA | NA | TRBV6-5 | TGTGCCAGCAGTACTGTAGGTCAGCCCCAGCATTTT | CASSTVGQPQHF
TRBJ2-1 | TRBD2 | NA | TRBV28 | TGTGCCAGCAGTTTGGCGGGGGGGCACAATGAGCAGTTCTTC | CASSLAGGHNEQFF
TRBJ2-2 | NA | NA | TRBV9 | TGTGCCAGCAGCGTAGGGGCTAGCGCGAACACCGGGGAGCTGTTTTTT | CASSVGASANTGELFF
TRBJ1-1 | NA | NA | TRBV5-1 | TGCGCCAGCAGCGGCGCGGGGGGGCGGACTGAAGCTTTCTTT | CASSGAGGRTEAFF
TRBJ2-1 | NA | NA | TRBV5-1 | TGCGCCAGCAGCTTGCGGCAGGGGCCGGAAAATGAGCAGTTCTTC | CASSLRQGPENEQFF
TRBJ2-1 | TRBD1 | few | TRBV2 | TGTGCCAGCCTAAGGGACAGGGCCTACAATGAGCAGTTCTTC | CASLRDRAYNEQFF
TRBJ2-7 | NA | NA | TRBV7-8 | TGTGCCAGCAGCTTAGATCCGGGAGCCCGATACGAGCAGTACTTC | CASSLDPGARYEQYF
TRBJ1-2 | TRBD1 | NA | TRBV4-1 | TGCGCCAGCAGCCAAGATCAGGGGGCAGGTGGCTACACCTTC | CASSQDQGAGGYTF
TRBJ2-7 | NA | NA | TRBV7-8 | TGTGCCAGCAGCTTCAGGGAGTACTCCTACGAGCAGTACTTC | CASSFREYSYEQYF
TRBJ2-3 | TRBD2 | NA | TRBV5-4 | TGTGCCAGCAGTTTTAGACTAGCGGGGCCCACAGATACGCAGTATTTT | CASSFRLAGPTDTQYF
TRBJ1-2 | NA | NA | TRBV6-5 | TGTGCCAGCAGTTACGCAGGGCGCTATGGCTACACCTTC | CASSYAGRYGYTF
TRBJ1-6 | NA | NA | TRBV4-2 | TGTGCCAGCAGCCAGGAATACGGAGCTATTACCCATTCACCCCTCCACTTT | CASSQEYGAITHSPLHF
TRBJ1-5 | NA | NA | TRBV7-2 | TGTGCCAGCAGCCCCGCGGATCAGCCCCAGCATTTT | CASSPADQPQHF
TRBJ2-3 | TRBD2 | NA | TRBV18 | TGTGCCAGCTCACCTAGACTAGCGGGAAGCACAGATACGCAGTATTTT | CASSPRLAGSTDTQYF
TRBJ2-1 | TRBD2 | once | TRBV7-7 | TGTGCTAGCAGCTTAACGGGGGGTGGGGCCTCTGAGCAGTTCTTC | CASSLTGGGASEQFF
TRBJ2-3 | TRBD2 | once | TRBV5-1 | TGCGCCAGCAGCAGTAGCGGGGGTAGCCCAGATACGCAGTATTTT | CASSSSGGSPDTQYF
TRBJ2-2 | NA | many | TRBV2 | TGTGCCAGCACACGCACCGGGGAGCTGTTTTTT | CASTRTGELFF
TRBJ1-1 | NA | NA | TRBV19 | TGTGCCAGTAGTGACACCTTGAACACTGAAGCTTTCTTT | CASSDTLNTEAFF
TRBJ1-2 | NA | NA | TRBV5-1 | TGCGCCAGCAGCTTGGGGCAGTCCCTCCGGATAGACTATGGCTACACCTTC | CASSLGQSLRIDYGYTF
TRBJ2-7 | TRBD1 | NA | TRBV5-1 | TGCGCCAGCAGCTTTGGGGGGACAGGGTTCTCCTACGAGCAGTACTTC | CASSFGGTGFSYEQYF
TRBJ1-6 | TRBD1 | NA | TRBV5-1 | TGCGCCAGCTCACTGCGTGCAGGGGGCAACAGTCCTTTTGGACCCAGCTCCTATAATTCACCCCTCCACTTT | CASSLRAGGNSPFGPSSYNSPLHF